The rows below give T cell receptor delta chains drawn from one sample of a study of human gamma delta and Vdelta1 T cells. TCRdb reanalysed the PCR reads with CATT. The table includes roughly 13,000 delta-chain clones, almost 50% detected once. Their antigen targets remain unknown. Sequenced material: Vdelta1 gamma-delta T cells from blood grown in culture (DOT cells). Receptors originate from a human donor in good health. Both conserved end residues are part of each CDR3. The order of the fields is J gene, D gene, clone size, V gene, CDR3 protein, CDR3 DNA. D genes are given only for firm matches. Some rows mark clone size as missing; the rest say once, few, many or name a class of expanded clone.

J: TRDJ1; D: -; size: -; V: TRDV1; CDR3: CALGVTGGTSRGYTDKLIF; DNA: TGTGCTCTTGGGGTCACTGGAGGGACTTCGCGGGGATACACCGATAAACTCATCTTT
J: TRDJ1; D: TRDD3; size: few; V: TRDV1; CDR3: CALGVSAAGGSDTDKLIF; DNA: TGTGCTCTTGGGGTCTCTGCGGCTGGGGGATCCGACACCGATAAACTCATCTTT
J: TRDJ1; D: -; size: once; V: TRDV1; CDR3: CALGVLAPRGYTDKLIF; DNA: TGTGCTCTTGGGGTTCTGGCACCCAGGGGGTACACCGATAAACTCATCTTT
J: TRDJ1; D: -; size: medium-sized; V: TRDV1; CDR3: CALGETSWDRSYTDKLIF; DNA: TGTGCTCTTGGGGAAACTTCCTGGGATAGGAGTTACACCGATAAACTCATCTTT
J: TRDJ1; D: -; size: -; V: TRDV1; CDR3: CALGVRGRMGLYTDKLIF; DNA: TGTGCTCTTGGGGTCCGGGGGCGAATGGGGCTTTACACCGATAAACTCATCTTT
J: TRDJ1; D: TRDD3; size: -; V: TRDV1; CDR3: CALGEDSVLGGLSHTDKLIF; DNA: TGTGCTCTTGGGGAAGATTCAGTGCTGGGGGGGCTTTCGCACACCGATAAACTCATCTTT
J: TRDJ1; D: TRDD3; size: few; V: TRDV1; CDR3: CALGEIPTGGLTGGYGGTDKLIF; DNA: TGTGCTCTTGGGGAAATTCCTACGGGAGGACTTACTGGGGGATACGGTGGAACCGATAAACTCATCTTT
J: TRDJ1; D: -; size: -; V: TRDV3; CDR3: CAASFLPLLGDKAPYTDKLIF; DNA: TGTGCCGCCTCCTTCCTACCTCTGCTGGGGGATAAGGCCCCGTACACCGATAAACTCATCTTT
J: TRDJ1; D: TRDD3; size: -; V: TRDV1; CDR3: CALGELRVIRPSGGTLIGADKLIF; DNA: TGTGCTCTTGGGGAACTAAGGGTCATACGTCCCTCTGGGGGGACCCTCATAGGGGCCGATAAACTCATCTTT
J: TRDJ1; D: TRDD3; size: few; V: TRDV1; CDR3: CALGEPRYRSCFLGDKGLYTDKLIF; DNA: TGTGCTCTTGGGGAACCGAGATATCGGAGCTGTTTTCTGGGGGATAAGGGTTTGTACACCGATAAACTCATCTTT
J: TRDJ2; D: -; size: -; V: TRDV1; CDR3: CALGEPTSDTVTAQLFF; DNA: TGTGCTCTTGGGGAGCCCACCTCGGATACAGTGACAGCACAACTCTTCTTT
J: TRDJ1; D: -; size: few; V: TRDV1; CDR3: CALGELNGLPRSVVWGTNVGSDKLIF; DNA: TGTGCTCTTGGGGAACTAAATGGGCTTCCTAGGAGTGTTGTCTGGGGGACCAACGTAGGCTCCGATAAACTCATCTTT
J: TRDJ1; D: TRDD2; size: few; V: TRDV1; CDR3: CALGEGSYYTDKLIF; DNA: TGTGCTCTTGGGGAAGGTTCCTACTACACCGATAAACTCATCTTT
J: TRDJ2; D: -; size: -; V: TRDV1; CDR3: CALGSAIGGRALTAQLFF; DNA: TGTGCTCTTGGATCTGCGATAGGGGGAAGGGCTTTGACAGCACAACTCTTCTTT
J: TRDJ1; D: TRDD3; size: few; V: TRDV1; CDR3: CALGELFPSTSPHCIRGISTDKLIF; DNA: TGTGCTCTTGGGGAACTCTTCCCCAGCACATCGCCCCACTGTATCCGGGGGATTTCCACCGATAAACTCATCTTT
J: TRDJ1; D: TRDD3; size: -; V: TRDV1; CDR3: CALGNGTTTGCTGGYPLYTDKLIF; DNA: TGTGCTCTTGGGAACGGCACTACTACGGGGTGTACTGGGGGATACCCTCTGTACACCGATAAACTCATCTTT
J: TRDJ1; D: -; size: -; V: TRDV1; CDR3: CALGGRRRCADKLIF; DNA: TGTGCTCTTGGGGGTCGTAGGAGGTGCGCCGATAAACTCATCTTT
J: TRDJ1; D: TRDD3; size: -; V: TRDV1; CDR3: CALGESFPILPPTGGTYTDKLIF; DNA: TGTGCTCTTGGGGAATCGTTCCCCATTTTGCCACCGACTGGGGGAACGTACACCGATAAACTCATCTTT
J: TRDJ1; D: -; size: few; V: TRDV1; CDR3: CALGDPTFLTDKLIF; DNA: TGTGCTCTTGGGGACCCTACCTTTCTTACCGATAAACTCATCTTT
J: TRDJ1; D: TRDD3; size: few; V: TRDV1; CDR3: CALGENLVGDTLTDKLIF; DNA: TGTGCTCTTGGGGAGAACTTGGTGGGGGATACACTCACCGATAAACTCATCTTT
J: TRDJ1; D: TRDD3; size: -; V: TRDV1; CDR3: CALGEPSLTGGYIPNKYTDKLIF; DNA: TGTGCTCTTGGGGAACCTTCCCTTACTGGGGGATACATCCCAAATAAGTACACCGATAAACTCATCTTT
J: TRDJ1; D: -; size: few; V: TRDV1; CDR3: CALGEPHLRGPKSWTDKLIF; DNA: TGTGCTCTTGGGGAACCGCATCTTCGGGGCCCCAAGTCGTGGACCGATAAACTCATCTTT
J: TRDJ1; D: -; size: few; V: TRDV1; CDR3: CALGERFLPVLGETDKLIF; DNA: TGTGCTCTTGGGGAACGATTCCTACCAGTACTGGGAGAAACCGATAAACTCATCTTT
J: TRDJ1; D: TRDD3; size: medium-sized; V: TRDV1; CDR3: CALGETPTSSGILPELIF; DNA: TGTGCTCTTGGGGAAACTCCCACTTCGTCGGGGATACTACCCGAACTCATCTTT
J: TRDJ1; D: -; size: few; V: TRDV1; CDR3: CALGESGLTPFLGDSADKLIF; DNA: TGTGCTCTTGGGGAAAGCGGACTGACACCCTTCCTGGGGGACAGCGCCGATAAACTCATCTTT
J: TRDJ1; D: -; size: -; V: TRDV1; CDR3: CALGDSPFLPGGHTDKLIF; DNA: TGTGCTCTTGGGGATTCCCCATTCCTACCGGGGGGACACACCGATAAACTCATCTTT
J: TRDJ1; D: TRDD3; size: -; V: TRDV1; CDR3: CALGERPRLGAHTDKLIF; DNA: TGTGCTCTTGGGGAAAGGCCTCGACTGGGGGCCCACACCGATAAACTCATCTTT
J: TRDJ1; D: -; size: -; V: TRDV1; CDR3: CALGSGRNTDKLIF; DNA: TGTGCTCTTGGGTCGGGAAGGAACACCGATAAACTCATCTTT
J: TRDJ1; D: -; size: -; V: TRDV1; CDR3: CALGENLSEWGLPKLIF; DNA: TGTGCTCTTGGGGAAAATTTGTCGGAATGGGGGCTTCCTAAACTCATCTTT
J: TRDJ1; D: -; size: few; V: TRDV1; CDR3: CALGELFLRPWGYSDKLIF; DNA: TGTGCTCTTGGGGAACTTTTCCTACGTCCCTGGGGATACAGTGATAAACTCATCTTT
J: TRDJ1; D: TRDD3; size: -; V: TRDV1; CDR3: CALGVPPRTGGRFKLIF; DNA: TGTGCTCTTGGGGTCCCGCCGCGTACTGGGGGAAGATTCAAACTCATCTTT
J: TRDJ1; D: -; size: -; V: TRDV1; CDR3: CALGKPLREGGLYTDKLIF; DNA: TGTGCTCTTGGGAAACCACTACGTGAAGGGGGACTATACACCGATAAACTCATCTTT
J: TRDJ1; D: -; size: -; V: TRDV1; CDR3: CALGETREGKSGTDKLIF; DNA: TGTGCTCTTGGGGAAACACGCGAGGGGAAAAGTGGTACCGATAAACTCATCTTT
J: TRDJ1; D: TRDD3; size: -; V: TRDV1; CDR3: CALSHQRTGLGDTRNDKLIF; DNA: TGTGCTCTCTCCCACCAACGAACTGGGCTGGGGGATACGCGGAACGATAAACTCATCTTT
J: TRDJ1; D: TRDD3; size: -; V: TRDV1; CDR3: CALGESAPRTGGLYTDKLIF; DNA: TGTGCTCTTGGGGAAAGTGCGCCGCGTACTGGGGGACTGTACACCGATAAACTCATCTTT
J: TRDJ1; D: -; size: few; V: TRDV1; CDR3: CALGEDGYTDKLIF; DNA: TGTGCTCTTGGGGAAGATGGCTACACCGATAAACTCATCTTT
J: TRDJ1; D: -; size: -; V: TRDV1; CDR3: CALGELVDGWYTDKLIF; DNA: TGTGCTCTTGGGGAACTAGTAGATGGGTGGTACACCGATAAACTCATCTTT
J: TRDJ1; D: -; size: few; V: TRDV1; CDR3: CALGQIGEIHYTDKLIF; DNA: TGTGCTCTTGGGCAGATAGGGGAAATCCACTACACCGATAAACTCATCTTT
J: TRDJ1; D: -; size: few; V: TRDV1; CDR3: CALGEIGGKTDKLIF; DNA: TGTGCTCTTGGGGAAATTGGAGGGAAGACCGATAAACTCATCTTT
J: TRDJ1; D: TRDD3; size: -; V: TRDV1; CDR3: CALGELGLSRRWGIPKADTDKLIF; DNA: TGTGCTCTTGGGGAACTAGGCTTGTCCCGACGCTGGGGGATACCCAAAGCGGACACCGATAAACTCATCTTT